There are a few counts of the clone carrying this TCR beta chain. This specimen comes from a study of T cells in Graves' hyperthyroidism and ophthalmopathy. The germline gives CDR1 SGHVS, CDR2 FQNEAQ. The ends were cut back, 5 bases at V and 2 bases at J, with 17 bases in the middle. The CDR3 is 16 amino acids. Graves' hyperthyroidism is called stable when ophthalmopathy does not progress within 18 months. TCR beta CDR3 sequences were amplified from RNA transcripts. Using the HTBI primer set, a first-round RT-PCR was run on the TCR CDR3. TCRdb independently ran MiXCR on the multiplex PCR reads; one entry per CDR3 protein. The sample consists of around 200,000 distinct CDR3 sequences, about 18% of them appearing once.

The sample comprised blood. This sequence was found in a woman aged 50 to 60 with Graves' hyperthyroidism. The chain carries TRBV7-8 and TRBJ2-3; tentatively, D is TRBD2 (5 bases). CDR3 residues: CASSTDYRELTDTQYF. CDR3 nucleotide sequence: TGTGCCAGCAGCACAGACTACCGGGAACTCACAGATACGCAGTATTTT.